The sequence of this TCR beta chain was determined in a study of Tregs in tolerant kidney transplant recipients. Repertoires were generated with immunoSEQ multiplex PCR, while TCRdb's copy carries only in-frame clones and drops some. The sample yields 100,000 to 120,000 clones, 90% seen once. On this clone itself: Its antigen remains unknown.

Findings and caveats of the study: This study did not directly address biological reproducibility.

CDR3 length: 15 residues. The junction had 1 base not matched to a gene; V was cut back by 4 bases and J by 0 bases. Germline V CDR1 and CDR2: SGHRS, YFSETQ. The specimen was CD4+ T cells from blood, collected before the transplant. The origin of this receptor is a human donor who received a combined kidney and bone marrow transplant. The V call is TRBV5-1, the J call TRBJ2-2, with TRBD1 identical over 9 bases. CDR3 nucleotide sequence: TGCGCCAGCAGCCGACAGGGGGCGAACACCGGGGAGCTGTTTTTT. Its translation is CASSRQGANTGELFF.